This T cell receptor beta chain was observed in a study of CD8 T cells in Susac syndrome. Study-wide findings and caveats: Susac-specific public clones numbered some 16 in total CD8+ repertoires (and 4 or 5 in CD8+ TEMRA repertoires).

Patients with Susac syndrome showed fulfilment of recently defined diagnostic criteria for definite or probable disease. Both CD4+ and CD8+ T cells were negatively isolated, and TEMRA cells underwent FACS enrichment. In the case of this clonotype: Its antigen is currently unknown.

With random hexamers, reverse transcription was performed on about 0.45 to 1 ug of RNA. It was immunoSEQ multiplex PCR that amplified TCR beta CDR3 across 54 Vbeta and 13 Jbeta. TCRdb processed the immunoSEQ multiplex PCR reads anew with MiXCR; each CDR3 protein has one entry. The sample yields about 190,000 distinct CDR3 sequences, 95% seen once. Between the trimmed V and J ends, which lost 3 bases and 3 bases, there was a span of 12 bases. Per the germline V gene, CDR1 is MNHNS and CDR2 is SASEGT. This CDR3 is built from 14 residues. The clonotype comes from a human donor with Susac syndrome. The rearrangement joins TRBV6-1 to TRBJ2-7; D may be TRBD2 (5 bases). The specimen was CD8+ T cells from PBMCs. CDR3 nucleotide sequence: TGTGCCAGCAGTGATTCTACGGGGATCTACGAGCAGTACTTC. Amino acids: CASSDSTGIYEQYF.